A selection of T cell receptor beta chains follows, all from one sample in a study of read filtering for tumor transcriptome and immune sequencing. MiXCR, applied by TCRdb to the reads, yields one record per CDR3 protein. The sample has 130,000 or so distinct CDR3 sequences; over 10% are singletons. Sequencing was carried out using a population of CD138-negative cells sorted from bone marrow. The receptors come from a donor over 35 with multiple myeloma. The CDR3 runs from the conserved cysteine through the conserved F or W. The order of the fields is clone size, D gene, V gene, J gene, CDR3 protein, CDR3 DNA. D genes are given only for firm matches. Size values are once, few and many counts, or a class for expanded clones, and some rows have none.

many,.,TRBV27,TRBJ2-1,CASSLSLKGFYNEQFF,TGTGCCAGCAGTTTATCTTTGAAGGGTTTCTACAATGAGCAGTTCTTC
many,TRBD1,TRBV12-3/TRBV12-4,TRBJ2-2,CASSYRGLAGELFF,TGTGCCAGCAGTTACAGGGGTCTGGCCGGGGAGCTGTTTTTT
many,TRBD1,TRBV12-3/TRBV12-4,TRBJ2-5,CASSLDRGGGETQYF,TGTGCCAGCAGTTTAGACAGGGGCGGAGGAGAGACCCAGTACTTC
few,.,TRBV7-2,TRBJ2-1,CASSLVQENNEQFF,TGTGCCAGCAGCTTAGTACAGGAGAACAATGAGCAGTTCTTC
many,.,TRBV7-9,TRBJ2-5,CASSRTSYQETQYF,TGTGCCAGCAGCCGGACTTCGTACCAAGAGACCCAGTACTTC
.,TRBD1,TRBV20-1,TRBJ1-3,CSAWDRDAGNTIYF,TGCAGTGCTTGGGACAGGGACGCTGGAAACACCATATATTTT
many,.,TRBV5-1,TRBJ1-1,CASSFRTGPEAFF,TGCGCCAGCAGCTTCCGGACGGGACCTGAAGCTTTCTTT
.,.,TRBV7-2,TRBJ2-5,CASSGRTVQETQYF,TGTGCCAGCAGCGGAAGGACAGTTCAAGAGACCCAGTACTTC
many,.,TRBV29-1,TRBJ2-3,CSVARGRTDTQYF,TGCAGCGTTGCCCGGGGGAGAACAGATACGCAGTATTTT
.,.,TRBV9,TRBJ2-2,CASSVAVARNTGELFF,TGTGCCAGCAGCGTTGCAGTTGCGAGAAACACCGGGGAGCTGTTTTTT
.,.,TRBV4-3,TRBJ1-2,CASSQDRGRPHYGYTF,TGCGCCAGCAGCCAAGATCGGGGCAGGCCACACTATGGCTACACCTTC
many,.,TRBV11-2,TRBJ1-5,CASSEWAGANNQPQHF,TGTGCCAGCAGCGAGTGGGCGGGGGCAAACAATCAGCCCCAGCATTTT
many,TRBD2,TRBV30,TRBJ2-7,CAWNTISGRAWEQYF,TGTGCCTGGAACACGATTAGCGGGAGGGCCTGGGAGCAGTACTTC
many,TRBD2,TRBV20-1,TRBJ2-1,CSARDGTSEYNEQFF,TGCAGTGCTAGAGACGGGACTAGCGAATACAATGAGCAGTTCTTC
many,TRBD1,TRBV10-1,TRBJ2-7,CASSESGTGSPQYF,TGCGCCAGCAGTGAGTCCGGGACAGGGAGCCCTCAGTACTTC
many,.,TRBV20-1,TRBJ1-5,CSAHNYSSNQPQHF,TGCAGTGCTCATAATTACAGTAGCAATCAGCCCCAGCATTTT
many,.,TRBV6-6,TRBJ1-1,CASREEGRNTEAFF,TGTGCCAGCAGGGAGGAGGGGAGGAACACTGAAGCTTTCTTT
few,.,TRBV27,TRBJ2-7,CASSLSRICDLHEQYF,TGTGCCAGCAGTTTAAGTAGGATCTGCGATCTCCACGAGCAGTACTTC
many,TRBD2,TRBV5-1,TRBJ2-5,CASSLHSSGTIQETQYF,TGCGCCAGCAGCTTGCACTCTAGCGGGACCATACAAGAGACCCAGTACTTC
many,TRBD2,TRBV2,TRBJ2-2,CASTPGLAESNTGELFF,TGTGCCAGCACTCCGGGACTAGCGGAATCGAACACCGGGGAGCTGTTTTTT
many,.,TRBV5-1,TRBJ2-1,CASSVDLSSYNEQFF,TGCGCCAGCAGCGTGGACTTGAGCTCCTACAATGAGCAGTTCTTC
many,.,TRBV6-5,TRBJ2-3,CASSYGLPGAYSTDTQYF,TGTGCCAGCAGTTACGGACTACCAGGGGCGTATAGCACAGATACGCAGTATTTT
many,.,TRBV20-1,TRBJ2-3,CSARAASDTQYF,TGCAGTGCTAGAGCCGCGTCGGATACGCAGTATTTT
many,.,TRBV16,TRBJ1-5,CASSQSAGQSQPQHF,TGTGCCAGCAGCCAATCGGCAGGGCAAAGTCAGCCCCAGCATTTT
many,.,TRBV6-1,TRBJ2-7,CASPPRTGIVNEQYF,TGTGCCAGCCCTCCCCGCACAGGAATAGTCAACGAGCAGTACTTC
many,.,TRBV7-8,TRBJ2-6,CASGKNSGANVLTF,TGTGCCAGCGGCAAGAACTCTGGGGCCAACGTCCTGACTTTC
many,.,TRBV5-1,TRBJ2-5,CASSFLEETQYF,TGCGCCAGCAGCTTTCTGGAAGAGACCCAGTACTTC
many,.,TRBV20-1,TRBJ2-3,CSAEPGTTSTDTQYF,TGCAGTGCTGAGCCGGGAACTACTAGCACAGATACGCAGTATTTT
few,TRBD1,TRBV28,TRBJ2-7,CASSSEDRAQTYEQYF,TGTGCCAGCAGTTCCGAGGACAGGGCCCAGACCTACGAGCAGTACTTC
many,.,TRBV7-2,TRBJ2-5,CASSLAADQETQYF,TGTGCCAGCAGCTTAGCGGCCGACCAAGAGACCCAGTACTTC
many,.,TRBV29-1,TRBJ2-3,CSVDGSNRESTDTQYF,TGCAGCGTTGACGGGTCTAACAGGGAGAGCACAGATACGCAGTATTTT
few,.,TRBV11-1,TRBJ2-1,CASAGGLTSAGSDNEQFF,TGTGCCAGCGCAGGGGGCCTCACTAGCGCAGGATCGGACAATGAGCAGTTCTTC
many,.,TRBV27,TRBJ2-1,CASSFFQGVQTGEQFF,TGTGCCAGCAGTTTCTTTCAAGGCGTCCAAACTGGTGAGCAGTTCTTC
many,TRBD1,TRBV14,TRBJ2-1,CASSQRTGGNEQFF,TGTGCCAGCAGCCAGAGGACAGGGGGCAATGAGCAGTTCTTC
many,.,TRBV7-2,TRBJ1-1,CASSKARMNTEAFF,TGTGCCAGCAGCAAGGCCCGGATGAACACTGAAGCTTTCTTT
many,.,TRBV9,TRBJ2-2,CASSVRDRNTGELFF,TGTGCCAGCAGCGTACGGGACCGAAACACCGGGGAGCTGTTTTTT
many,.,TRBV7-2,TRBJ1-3,CASRSSGGFGNTIYF,TGTGCCAGCAGATCTAGCGGGGGATTTGGAAACACCATATATTTT
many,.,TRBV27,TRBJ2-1,CASRGMGSSYNEQFF,TGTGCCAGCAGGGGGATGGGGAGCTCCTACAATGAGCAGTTCTTC
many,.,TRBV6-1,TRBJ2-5,CASIYWTDHQETQYF,TGTGCCAGCATTTACTGGACAGACCACCAAGAGACCCAGTACTTC
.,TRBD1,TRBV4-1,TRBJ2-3,CASSPRRGLDTQYF,TGCGCCAGCAGCCCCCGAAGGGGGCTTGATACGCAGTATTTT
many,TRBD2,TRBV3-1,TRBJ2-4,CASSQSGGLAKNIQYF,TGTGCCAGCAGCCAATCGGGAGGGCTAGCCAAAAACATTCAGTACTTC
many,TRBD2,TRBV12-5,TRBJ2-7,CASGSPGGSEQYF,TGTGCTAGTGGCTCCCCCGGGGGGAGCGAGCAGTACTTC
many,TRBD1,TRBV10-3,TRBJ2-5,CATKSLTGQETQYF,TGTGCCACCAAATCTTTGACGGGACAGGAGACCCAGTACTTC
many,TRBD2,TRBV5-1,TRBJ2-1,CASSLREGHAEQFF,TGCGCCAGCAGCTTGAGGGAGGGCCACGCTGAGCAGTTCTTC
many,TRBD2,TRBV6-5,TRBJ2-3,CASTETSGRLLDTQYF,TGTGCCAGCACCGAGACTAGCGGGAGATTATTAGATACGCAGTATTTT
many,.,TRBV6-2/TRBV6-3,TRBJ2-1,CASRAQVENEQFF,TGTGCCAGCAGGGCCCAGGTCGAGAATGAGCAGTTCTTC